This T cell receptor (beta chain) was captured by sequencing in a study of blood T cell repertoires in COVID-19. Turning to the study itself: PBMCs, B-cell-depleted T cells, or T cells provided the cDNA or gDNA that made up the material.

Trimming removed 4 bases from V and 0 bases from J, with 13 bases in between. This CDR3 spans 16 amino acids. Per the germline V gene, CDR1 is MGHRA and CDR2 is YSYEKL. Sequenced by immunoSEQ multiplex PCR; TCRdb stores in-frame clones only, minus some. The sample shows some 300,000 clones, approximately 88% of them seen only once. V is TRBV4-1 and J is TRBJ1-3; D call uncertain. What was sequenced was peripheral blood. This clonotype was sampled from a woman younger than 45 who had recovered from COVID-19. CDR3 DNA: TGCGCCAGCAGCCCGACGACTCTTATCTCTGGAAACACCATATATTTT. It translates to CASSPTTLISGNTIYF.